Given below is one T cell receptor (beta chain) in context. The antigen remains unidentified. CDR1 and CDR2 (germline): KGHSH, LQKENI. The CDR3 is 19 amino acids. V was pared by 5 bases and J by 0 bases, with 23 bases between. This record comes from a study of T cell responses to AZD1222 COVID-19 vaccine. Study results and caveats: Donors, mostly white British, included more females; clonal diversity was possibly underestimated. There were repertoire samples only from the period after the peak T cell response. Two doses of AZD1222 preceded a rise in Spike-specific TCR breadth and depth.

The method was immunoSEQ multiplex PCR; TCRdb's version includes in-frame clones alone and lacks a portion of them. The sample carries around 100,000 clones, roughly 90% recorded once. This rearrangement joins TRBV18 to TRBJ2-1; D is unclear. Sequenced here: peripheral blood, sampled on day 0 of AZD1222 vaccination. The source of this sequence is an adult in good health. CDR3 protein: CASSMLEVFRLSSYNEQFF. Here the CDR3 DNA reads TGTGCCAGCTCAATGCTCGAAGTGTTTCGGCTCAGCTCCTACAATGAGCAGTTCTTC.